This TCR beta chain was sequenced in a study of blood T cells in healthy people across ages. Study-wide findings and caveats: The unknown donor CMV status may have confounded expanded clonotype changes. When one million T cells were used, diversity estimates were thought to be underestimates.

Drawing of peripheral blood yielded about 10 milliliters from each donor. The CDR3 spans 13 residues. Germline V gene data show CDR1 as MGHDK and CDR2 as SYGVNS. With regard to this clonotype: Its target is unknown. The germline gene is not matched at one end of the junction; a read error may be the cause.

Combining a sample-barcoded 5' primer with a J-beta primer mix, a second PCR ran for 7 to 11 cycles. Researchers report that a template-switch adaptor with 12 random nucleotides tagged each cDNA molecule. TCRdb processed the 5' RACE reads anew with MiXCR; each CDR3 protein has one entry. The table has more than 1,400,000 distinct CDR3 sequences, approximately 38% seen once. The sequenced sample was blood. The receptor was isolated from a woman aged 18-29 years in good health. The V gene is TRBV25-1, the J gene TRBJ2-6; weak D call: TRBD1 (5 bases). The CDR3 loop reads CASSDPGADVLTF. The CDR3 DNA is TGTGCCAGCAGTGATCCTGGGGCCGACGTCCTGACTTTC.